A single sample is the source of the 22 T cell receptor beta chains below, sequenced in a study of OX40 agonist ivuxolimab in advanced cancers. The table came from immunoSEQ multiplex PCR; TCRdb's copy has only in-frame clones and leaves some out. This table holds roughly 68,000 clones, just over 85% found once. Sequenced here: CD4+ or CD8+ T cells sorted from blood, sampled in a trial of the OX40 agonist ivuxolimab. These receptors were taken from an adult with an advanced solid tumor such as melanoma, head and neck, liver or kidney cancer.

V is TRBV21-1 and J is TRBJ2-3; TRBD2 reflects the table's D call only, with no check against the DNA. TRBV21-1 is flagged as a pseudogene. The CDR3 length is 14 residues. DNA of the CDR3: TGTGCCAGCAGCAAAGAGGAGGGCACAGATACGCAGTATTTT. This sequence encodes CASSKEEGTDTQYF.

The rearrangement uses TRBV7-2 and TRBJ2-3; D unresolved. Germline V gene sequence: CDR1 SGHTA, CDR2 FQGNSA. The V gene lost 3 bases and the J gene lost 2 bases, with 6 bases spanning the gap. CDR3 size: 13 residues. CDR3 sequence: CASSFEFTDTQYF. CDR3 DNA sequence: TGTGCCAGCAGCTTCGAGTTCACAGATACGCAGTATTTT. Using reference TRBV7-2 and TRBJ2-3 for the parts outside the CDR3, the full variable domain is GAGVSQSPSNKVTEKGKDVELRCDPISGHTALYWYRQSLGQGLEFLIYFQGNSAPDKSGLPSDRFSAERTGGSVSTLTIQRTQQEDSAVYLCASSFEFTDTQYFGPGTRLTVL.

V is TRBV18 and J is TRBJ2-5, with 8 nucleotides matching TRBD1. V lost 6 bases and J lost 3; bases outside the gene matches: 3. The germline V gene has CDR1 KGHSH and CDR2 LQKENI. The CDR3 covers 13 residues. CDR3 bases: TGTGCCAGCTCTCCGACAGGGGAAGAGACCCAGTACTTC. It codes for CASSPTGEETQYF.

The chain is built from TRBV5-4 and TRBJ1-2; no clear D gene. V lost 0 bases, J lost 8 bases, and 11 bases lay in between. Germline assignment: CDR1 SGHNT and CDR2 YYREEE (reference sequence). The CDR3 runs 13 residues. This chain's CDR3 is CASSLVKTEGYTF. The CDR3 nucleotides read TGTGCCAGCAGCTTGGTAAAAACGGAGGGCTACACCTTC.

The chain is built from TRBV5-1 and TRBJ1-1, with D unclear. The CDR3 is made up of 14 amino acids. Germline V gene sequence: CDR1 SGHRS, CDR2 YFSETQ. V lost 2 bases and J lost 3, with 11 bases in between. CDR3 residues: CASSFGEFDTEAFF. The CDR3 DNA is TGCGCCAGCAGCTTCGGAGAGTTTGACACTGAAGCTTTCTTT.

This chain uses TRBV6-5 with TRBJ2-7; 7 bases align to TRBD1. V shed 2 bases and J 0 bases; nucleotides not matched to a gene: 4. The CDR3 length is 15 residues. The germline V gene has CDR1 MNHEY and CDR2 SVGAGI. The CDR3, as DNA: TGTGCCAGCAGTTACGGGACAGCCTACTCCTACGAGCAGTACTTC. This translates into CASSYGTAYSYEQYF.

V gene TRBV4-1 combines with J gene TRBJ1-3; unclear D gene. The CDR3 extends over 16 amino acids. Trimming cost V 1 base and J 3 bases, with 13 bases left between them. CDR1 MGHRA and CDR2 YSYEKL come from the germline V gene. The CDR3 DNA follows: TGCGCCAGCAGCCAAGTGGGTACATGGCTTGGAAACACCATATATTTT. Residues: CASSQVGTWLGNTIYF.

The chain employs TRBV10-3 and TRBJ2-1, with unresolved D. The germline gives CDR1 ENHRY, CDR2 SYGVKD. The CDR3 is made up of 12 amino acids. With 2 bases removed from V and 13 bases from J, the gap between germline ends came to 12 bases. Here the CDR3 reads CAISEGPRGQFF. The CDR3 nucleotides read TGTGCCATCAGTGAGGGACCCCGAGGCCAGTTCTTC.

This rearrangement joins TRBV18 to TRBJ2-7; D gene uncertain. V lost 0 bases and J lost 0, with 6 bases in between. Germline V gene sequence: CDR1 KGHSH, CDR2 LQKENI. This CDR3 has 14 amino acids. The CDR3 region has the DNA TGTGCCAGCTCACCACCGGACGTCTCCTACGAGCAGTACTTC. Amino acids: CASSPPDVSYEQYF.

This clone appeared a single time. The rearrangement links TRBV27 to TRBJ1-2; D is unresolved. The CDR3 runs to 16 residues. Looked up from germline, CDR1 is MNHEY and CDR2 is SMNVEV (reference sequence). V lost 2 bases and J lost 8, with 21 bases in between. Here the CDR3 DNA reads TGTGCCAGCAGTTTACAGTCGGCGGACTTCTGGTCGGGCTACACCTTC. Protein: CASSLQSADFWSGYTF.

CDR3 sequence reads: CSVGGGGQPQHF. Here the CDR3 DNA reads TGCAGCGTTGGCGGAGGAGGCCAGCCCCAGCATTTT. The gene calls are TRBV29-1 and TRBJ1-5; D is unclear. V lost 4 bases, J lost 7 bases, and 11 bases lay in between. The germline CDR1 and CDR2 sequences are SQVTM and ANQGSEA. The CDR3 length is 12 residues.

This clone turned up a few times. The identical CDR3 is also encoded by other nucleotide sequences in the sample. This sequence joins TRBV9 and TRBJ1-4; a weak D match, TRBD1 (5 bases). The CDR3 is 14 amino acids. V dropped 2 bases and J dropped 2 bases, with 7 bases sitting between them. From germline, CDR1 is SGDLS and CDR2 YYNGEE. In DNA, the CDR3 is TGTGCCAGCAGCGTTGGGGGTACTAATGAAAAACTGTTTTTT. This gives the protein CASSVGGTNEKLFF.

The chain carries TRBV29-1 and TRBJ2-7; weak D call: TRBD2 (5 bases). This CDR3 spans 13 amino acids. Per the germline V gene, CDR1 is SQVTM and CDR2 is ANQGSEA. Trimming removed 4 bases from V and 1 base from J, with 11 bases in between. The CDR3 bases are TGCAGCGTTGGGCGGGCCGGATCCTACGAGCAGTACTTC. It encodes CSVGRAGSYEQYF.

The rearrangement links TRBV19 to TRBJ1-2, with 8 nucleotides matching TRBD1. CDR3 size: 15 residues. Looked up from germline, CDR1 is LNHDA and CDR2 is SQIVND (reference sequence). V gave up 5 bases and J gave up 1 base; unmatched junction bases: 6. Here the CDR3 reads CASSWEGQGNYGYTF. In nucleotides, the CDR3 is TGTGCCAGTAGTTGGGAAGGACAGGGTAACTATGGCTACACCTTC. Full variable domain (remainder filled in from reference TRBV19 and TRBJ1-2): DGGITQSPKYLFRKEGQNVTLSCEQNLNHDAMYWYRQDPGQGLRLIYYSQIVNDFQKGDIAEGYSVSREKKESFPLTVTSAQKNPTAFYLCASSWEGQGNYGYTFGSGTRLTVV.

The V and J genes are TRBV5-6 and TRBJ1-5; unclear D gene. Germline assignment: CDR1 SGHDT and CDR2 YYEEEE. V lost 1 base to trimming and J lost 1 base, with 6 bases between them. This CDR3 is built from 14 residues. This chain's CDR3 is CASSLLDSNQPQHF. CDR3 nucleotides: TGTGCCAGCAGCTTGTTGGACAGCAATCAGCCCCAGCATTTT.

The chain joins TRBV27 to TRBJ1-1, with D unclear. The germline CDR1 and CDR2 sequences are MNHEY and SMNVEV (reference sequence). The germline V and J ends were trimmed by 1 base and 1 base, with 4 bases remaining between them. The CDR3 contains 13 residues. The CDR3 nucleotides are TGTGCCAGCAGTTTATTAGAGAACACTGAAGCTTTCTTT. Encoded protein: CASSLLENTEAFF.

This sequence joins TRBV7-3 and TRBJ2-1, with unresolved D. The germline CDR1 and CDR2 sequences are SGHTA and FQGTGA. The CDR3 has 15 amino acids. V dropped 5 bases and J dropped 2 bases, with 13 bases sitting between them. This CDR3 reads CASSLGLGAYNEQFF. As DNA, the CDR3 is TGTGCCAGCAGCCTGGGTCTGGGCGCCTACAATGAGCAGTTCTTC.

This chain links TRBV6-5 with TRBJ2-2, with D maybe TRBD2 (6 bases). V gave up 0 bases and J gave up 6 bases, with 14 bases separating them. The CDR3 extends over 16 amino acids. Looked up from germline, CDR1 is MNHEY and CDR2 is SVGAGI. The CDR3 loop reads CASSYSGISGPGELFF. The CDR3, as DNA: TGTGCCAGCAGTTACTCGGGGATTAGCGGACCCGGGGAGCTGTTTTTT.

This sequence joins TRBV6-4 and TRBJ1-6; the D is unclear. There are 15 residues in the CDR3. The ends were cut back, 4 bases at V and 6 bases at J, with 13 bases in the middle. Germline V lookup: CDR1 MRHNA, CDR2 SNTAGT. The CDR3 region has the DNA TGTGCCAGCAGTGCGCTAGGAGGAAGTAATTCACCCCTCCACTTT. This translates into CASSALGGSNSPLHF.

The chain combines TRBV6-1 with TRBJ1-2; D not resolved. The CDR3 totals 11 residues. Between the trimmed V and J ends, which lost 7 bases and 3 bases, there was a span of 6 bases. Germline V gene lookup returns CDR1 MNHNS and CDR2 SASEGT. In DNA, the CDR3 is TGTGCCAGCACCGGGTACTATGGCTACACCTTC. Its translation is CASTGYYGYTF.

CDR3 in DNA: TGCAGCGTTGTAGTGGGGTCAGAAACCCAGTACTTC. It yields the protein CSVVVGSETQYF. The rearrangement links TRBV29-1 to TRBJ2-5; D ambiguous. This CDR3 region has 12 residues. Germline V CDR1 and CDR2: SQVTM, ANQGSEA. V gave up 4 bases and J gave up 8 bases, with 14 bases separating them.

The chain combines TRBV29-1 with TRBJ2-5; TRBD1 is a possible D gene (5 bases). This CDR3 contains 12 residues. Germline lookup yields CDR1 SQVTM and CDR2 ANQGSEA. The germline V and J ends were trimmed by 4 bases and 1 base, with 7 bases remaining between them. The CDR3 region has the DNA TGCAGCGTTGGACAGTCCCAAGAGACCCAGTACTTC. It specifies CSVGQSQETQYF.